These 27 T cell receptor beta chains originate from one sample sequenced in a study of blood T cell repertoires in COVID-19. The protocol was immunoSEQ multiplex PCR, while the TCRdb copy is restricted to in-frame clones and leaves out a portion. The sample records around 250,000 clones, around 90% being singletons. Material for sequencing was peripheral blood. The receptors were gathered from a woman in her 70s with COVID-19, enrolled during active disease.

The V call is TRBV24-1, the J call TRBJ2-3, with 11 bases lining up with TRBD2. In germline, CDR1 is KGHDR, CDR2 SFDVKD. The CDR3 length is 16 residues. The ends lost 7 bases at V and 2 bases at J; junction bases unmatched: 7. The CDR3 nucleotides read TGTGCCACCAGCCAAACTAGCGGGAGATTCACAGATACGCAGTATTTT. Translating it yields CATSQTSGRFTDTQYF.

This clone has just one count. The chain couples TRBV11-2 to TRBJ2-1, with a possible D match to TRBD2 (6 bases). The CDR3 covers 16 residues. V lost 5 bases to trimming and J lost 3 bases, with 17 bases between them. Germline V gene lookup returns CDR1 SGHAT and CDR2 FQNNGV. The CDR3, as DNA: TGTGCCAGCAGCGTATTAGGAGGGTTTCGCTACAATGAGCAGTTCTTC. Amino acids: CASSVLGGFRYNEQFF.

The genes are TRBV9 and TRBJ1-5, with D tentatively TRBD1 (5 bases). The CDR3 contains 14 residues. Trimming took 0 bases from V and 6 from J, leaving 10 bases between them. Per germline, CDR1 SGDLS and CDR2 YYNGEE. CDR3 in amino acids: CASSVAGGSQPQHF. In DNA form, the CDR3 reads TGTGCCAGCAGCGTAGCGGGGGGGAGTCAGCCCCAGCATTTT.

This chain connects TRBV7-2 to TRBJ2-1; 7 bases agree with TRBD1. The CDR3 contains 14 residues. V lost 1 base and J lost 4; bases outside the gene matches: 1. Looked up from germline, CDR1 is SGHTA and CDR2 is FQGNSA. The DNA of the CDR3 is TGTGCCAGCAGCTTAGGGACAGGTTACAATGAGCAGTTCTTC. Protein product: CASSLGTGYNEQFF.

V usage is TRBV19 and J usage is TRBJ2-3; 7 bases align to TRBD2. CDR3 length equals 15 residues. The germline gives CDR1 LNHDA, CDR2 SQIVND (reference sequence). With 5 bases clipped from V and 2 bases from J, the junction kept 7 bases outside the gene matches. CDR3 in DNA: TGTGCCAGTAGTGGGGGAGCGGGACTCACAGATACGCAGTATTTT. As protein: CASSGGAGLTDTQYF.

In this sample, this clone turned up once. The V call is TRBV5-1, the J call TRBJ1-2; D call uncertain. The CDR3 contains 14 residues. Trimming pared 0 bases from V and 2 bases from J, leaving 8 bases between. Per germline, CDR1 SGHRS and CDR2 YFSETQ. The CDR3 DNA is TGCGCCAGCAGCTTGGGGCAGGTAAACTATGGCTACACCTTC. It translates to CASSLGQVNYGYTF.

The rearrangement joins TRBV4-1 to TRBJ2-3; 11 bases are a match to TRBD1. V gave up 4 bases and J gave up 5 bases; unmatched junction bases: 8. This CDR3 region has 16 residues. CDR1 and CDR2 from the germline V gene are MGHRA and YSYEKL. The CDR3 DNA follows: TGCGCCAGCAGCCGCACCCCGGGACAGGGGGTAGATACGCAGTATTTT. Translation: CASSRTPGQGVDTQYF.

This rearrangement joins TRBV30 to TRBJ2-3, with D possibly TRBD2 on 6 matching bases. CDR3 length: 11 residues. V lost 3 bases, J lost 6 bases, and 7 bases lay in between. Germline V gene lookup returns CDR1 GTSNPN and CDR2 SVGIG (reference sequence). The CDR3 nucleotides are TGTGCCTGGAGGACTAGTGATACGCAGTATTTT. It is translated as CAWRTSDTQYF.

This clone has only a few counts. The V and J genes are TRBV28 and TRBJ1-1; D not resolved. The CDR3 totals 15 residues. Germline CDR1 and CDR2: MDHEN and SYDVKM. V lost 3 bases, J lost 0 bases, and 11 bases lay in between. The CDR3 loop reads CASSLRALMNTEAFF. The CDR3 bases are TGTGCCAGCAGTTTGAGGGCACTCATGAACACTGAAGCTTTCTTT.

V is TRBV4-2 and J is TRBJ2-4, with no clear D. Germline V gene lookup returns CDR1 LGHNA and CDR2 YNFKEQ. There are 14 residues in the CDR3. The V end lost 1 base, the J end lost 1 base, and 5 bases lay between the germline ends. CDR3 residues: CASSQVSAKNIQYF. The DNA for the CDR3 is TGTGCCAGCAGCCAAGTGTCTGCCAAAAACATTCAGTACTTC.

The gene calls are TRBV12-3 or TRBV12-4 and TRBJ2-3; 7 nucleotides line up with TRBD2. The CDR3 totals 13 residues. DNA for the CDR3: TGTGCTACACGTGGCGGGAGTGGAGATACGCAGTATTTT. Its protein is CATRGGSGDTQYF.

This clone came up once. The chain recombines TRBV4-1 with TRBJ2-2; 12 positions agree with TRBD1. The J segment lost 5 bases and the V segment lost 2 bases, leaving 9 bases of the junction unmatched. Germline loops: CDR1 MGHRA, CDR2 YSYEKL. This CDR3 spans 18 amino acids. CDR3 residues: CASSQTPPGQGATGELFF. The CDR3 nucleotides read TGCGCCAGCAGCCAAACCCCCCCGGGACAGGGGGCGACCGGGGAGCTGTTTTTT.

The V call is TRBV27, the J call TRBJ1-1; maybe TRBD1 (6 bases). In germline, CDR1 is MNHEY, CDR2 SMNVEV (reference sequence). This CDR3 has 13 residues. V was clipped by 8 bases and J by 5 bases, with 15 bases between them. CDR3 DNA: TGTGCCAGCCGATCCCCTCAGGGGACTGAAGCTTTCTTT. This encodes CASRSPQGTEAFF.

V is TRBV30 and J is TRBJ1-4, with D perhaps matching TRBD1 (6 bases). The V and J ends lost 2 bases and 1 base respectively, with 11 bases between them. The CDR3 is 15 amino acids. Germline CDR1 and CDR2: GTSNPN and SVGIG (reference sequence). CDR3 coding DNA: TGTGCCTGGAGTTCCACAGGGCTAACTAATGAAAAACTGTTTTTT. It codes for CAWSSTGLTNEKLFF.

This clone was picked up a small number of times. This chain uses TRBV5-1 with TRBJ1-2, with D hard to call. The CDR3 length is 17 residues. Germline V gene data show CDR1 as SGHRS and CDR2 as YFSETQ. The V gene lost 2 bases and the J gene lost 5 bases, with 22 bases spanning the gap. CDR3 in DNA: TGCGCCAGCAGCTTTCGAGCTGACGGAGACGTCGTTTATGGCTACACCTTC. Its protein product is CASSFRADGDVVYGYTF.

In DNA form, the CDR3 reads TGTGCCAGCAGCGTACCACAGGGGTCCGGACTATCATCTGGCTACACCTTC. Translating it yields CASSVPQGSGLSSGYTF. J is TRBJ1-2 and V is TRBV5-4; 7 bases are a match to TRBD1. V lost 4 bases to trimming and J lost 7 bases; unmatched junction nucleotides: 19. CDR1 is SGHNT and CDR2 is YYREEE in the germline V gene (reference sequence). The CDR3 is made up of 17 amino acids.

The gene calls are TRBV12-3 or TRBV12-4 and TRBJ1-2, with unresolved D. This CDR3 spans 12 amino acids. Trimming removed 1 base at V and 8 bases at J, with 8 bases between. Here the CDR3 DNA reads TGTGCCAGCAGTTTAGGAGGGAGGGGCTACACCTTC. Its translation is CASSLGGRGYTF.

The chain carries TRBV3-1 (or the pseudogene TRBV3-2) and TRBJ2-7; 9 nucleotides line up with TRBD1. The V gene's germline CDR1 is LGHDT and CDR2 YNNKEL (reference sequence). V was pared by 1 base and J by 3 bases, with 7 bases of the junction left unmatched. The CDR3 has 16 residues. DNA of the CDR3: TGTGCCAGCAGCCAAGTCCCCGGGACAGGGCTCTACGAGCAGTACTTC. Translation: CASSQVPGTGLYEQYF.

V and J are TRBV5-1 and TRBJ2-1, with TRBD1 as a possible D gene (5 bases). The V gene's germline CDR1 is SGHRS and CDR2 YFSETQ. CDR3 length: 13 residues. V was trimmed by 3 bases and J by 6 bases, leaving 10 bases between them. The CDR3: CASSSGFSNEQFF. CDR3 nucleotides: TGCGCCAGCAGCTCAGGGTTCTCCAATGAGCAGTTCTTC.

This rearrangement joins TRBV29-1 to TRBJ1-1; D is perhaps TRBD1 (6 bases). V lost 3 bases to trimming and J lost 14 bases, with 16 bases between them. Germline CDR1 reads SQVTM; CDR2 reads ANQGSEA. The CDR3 sequence is 11 residues long. CDR3 coding DNA: TGCAGCGTTGATACAGGGCCCACGGGCTTCTTT. This codes for CSVDTGPTGFF.

V is TRBV24-1 and J is TRBJ2-3; TRBD1 aligns across 9 bases. The CDR3 spans 16 residues. V was pared by 0 bases and J by 4 bases, with 4 bases of the junction left unmatched. Looked up from germline, CDR1 is KGHDR and CDR2 is SFDVKD. The CDR3 here is CATSDLGQGFADTQYF. Here the CDR3 DNA reads TGTGCCACCAGTGATTTGGGACAGGGGTTTGCAGATACGCAGTATTTT.

The J gene is TRBJ2-1, the V gene TRBV7-2, with 10 bases fitting TRBD2. Germline V gene lookup returns CDR1 SGHTA and CDR2 FQGNSA. The CDR3 loop spans 16 amino acids. V shed 5 bases, J shed 6 bases, and the junction held 10 bases outside the gene matches. The DNA of the CDR3 is TGTGCCAGCAGCACAAAAAGCGGGAGGGCCGTCAATGAGCAGTTCTTC. Encoded protein: CASSTKSGRAVNEQFF.

The V call is TRBV25-1, the J call TRBJ1-1; unclear D gene. V gave up 6 bases and J gave up 5 bases, with 13 bases separating them. This CDR3 spans 13 amino acids. The germline V gene encodes CDR1 MGHDK and CDR2 SYGVNS. The CDR3: CASRAHGDTEAFF. The CDR3 DNA sequence: TGTGCCAGCAGGGCTCACGGGGATACTGAAGCTTTCTTT.

This clone turned up a few times. The chain uses TRBV4-1 and TRBJ2-6; weak D call: TRBD2 (5 bases). Trimming pared 4 bases from V and 0 bases from J, leaving 13 bases between. Germline CDR1 is MGHRA and CDR2 is YSYEKL. The CDR3 has 17 amino acids. The CDR3 spells CASSLSAASSGANVLTF. DNA of the CDR3: TGCGCCAGCAGCCTTTCAGCGGCATCCTCTGGGGCCAACGTCCTGACTTTC.

The chain has TRBV19 and TRBJ1-4; 7 bases align to TRBD1. With 1 base clipped from V and 5 bases from J, the junction kept 16 bases outside the gene matches. The CDR3 totals 19 residues. Germline assignment: CDR1 LNHDA and CDR2 SQIVND (reference sequence). CDR3 in DNA: TGTGCCAGTAGTATAGCCCACGGGGACAGCCAAATTAGGAATGAAAAACTGTTTTTT. Translation: CASSIAHGDSQIRNEKLFF.

This chain uses TRBV7-2 with TRBJ2-7, with 11 bases that match TRBD2. The germline V gene has CDR1 SGHTA and CDR2 FQGNSA. Germline trimming cut 4 bases from V and 6 bases from J; bases unmatched to any gene: 5. This CDR3 is built from 14 residues. The CDR3 DNA reads as TGTGCCAGCAGCTCAGATCTAGCGGGAGGCGAGCAGTACTTC. Protein sequence: CASSSDLAGGEQYF.

V usage is TRBV19 and J usage is TRBJ1-4; 7 positions agree with TRBD1. This CDR3 is 13 amino acids long. Germline CDR1 is LNHDA and CDR2 is SQIVND (reference sequence). Unmatched junction bases numbered 10, after V lost 10 bases and J lost 8 bases. CDR3 sequence (DNA): TGTGCCACGAAGGGACAGCTTGGGGAAAAACTGTTTTTT. As protein: CATKGQLGEKLFF.